Below are 8 T cell receptor beta chains sequenced from a single sample in a study of blood T cell repertoires in COVID-19. Generated by immunoSEQ multiplex PCR, the TCRdb table keeps only in-frame clones and is missing some. Of fewer than 350,000 clones in the sample, approximately 88% were seen once. Sample: peripheral blood. The receptors were gathered from a man aged 25-45 years with COVID-19, enrolled during active disease.

V usage is TRBV11-2 and J usage is TRBJ1-5; D call uncertain. Germline-derived CDR1 and CDR2 are SGHAT and FQNNGV. The CDR3 runs 13 residues. With 2 bases removed from V and 5 bases from J, the gap between germline ends came to 7 bases. This CDR3 reads CASSLNSYQPQHF. For the CDR3, the DNA is TGTGCCAGCAGCTTAAACAGTTATCAGCCCCAGCATTTT.

V is TRBV5-4 and J is TRBJ1-1, with TRBD1 matching 8 bases. Germline V CDR1 and CDR2: SGHNT, YYREEE (reference sequence). This CDR3 has 14 residues. V lost 4 bases and J lost 5; bases outside the gene matches: 7. CDR3 coding DNA: TGTGCCAGCAGCATAGGACAGGGTCAGACTGAAGCTTTCTTT. Translation gives CASSIGQGQTEAFF. The whole variable domain, filled in from reference TRBV5-4 and TRBJ1-1, reads ETGVTQSPTHLIKTRGQQVTLRCSSQSGHNTVSWYQQALGQGPQFIFQYYREEENGRGNFPPRFSGLQFPNYSSELNVNALELDDSALYLCASSIGQGQTEAFFGQGTRLTVV.

This chain uses TRBV14 with TRBJ1-2; possible D gene TRBD1, 5 bases. This CDR3 is 13 amino acids long. Germline assignment: CDR1 SGHDN and CDR2 FVKESK. V shed 2 bases and J shed 3 bases, with 7 bases lying between them. The CDR3 bases are TGTGCCAGCAGCCAAACAGGAGACTATGGCTACACCTTC. Translated: CASSQTGDYGYTF.

The chain carries TRBV6-5 and TRBJ2-3, with 8 bases matching TRBD1. The CDR3 is 15 residues long. Germline V gene data show CDR1 as MNHEY and CDR2 as SVGAGI. The J segment lost 1 base and the V segment lost 6 bases, leaving 6 bases of the junction unmatched. This chain's CDR3 is CASRLPGQGTDTQYF. DNA of the CDR3: TGTGCCAGCAGACTACCGGGACAGGGCACAGATACGCAGTATTTT.

V usage is TRBV7-2 and J usage is TRBJ2-1; 9 nucleotides line up with TRBD1. Germline V gives CDR1 SGHTA, CDR2 FQGNSA. The CDR3 sequence is 14 residues long. V shed 5 bases, J shed 8 bases, and the junction held 7 bases outside the gene matches. CDR3 coding DNA: TGTGCCAGCAGCAAGGACAGGGGAGGTGATGAGCAGTTCTTC. It encodes CASSKDRGGDEQFF.

This clone was seen more than once but under ten times. The sample contains more than one DNA sequence encoding this CDR3. V usage is TRBV28 and J usage is TRBJ1-5, with 8 bases matching TRBD1. With 5 bases clipped from V and 2 bases from J, the junction kept 8 bases outside the gene matches. CDR3 length: 16 amino acids. Germline V gene data show CDR1 as MDHEN and CDR2 as SYDVKM. The CDR3 bases are TGTGCCAGCAGTCTTCGGACAGGGTATGGCAATCAGCCCCAGCATTTT. Its protein is CASSLRTGYGNQPQHF.

The V gene is TRBV4-2, the J gene TRBJ2-7; D unresolved. Trimming left V 1 base short and J 2 bases short, with 9 bases between. CDR1 LGHNA and CDR2 YNFKEQ come from the germline V gene. This CDR3 has 14 residues. The CDR3 coding sequence is TGTGCCAGCAGCCAAGCGGTCTTGACCTACGAGCAGTACTTC. Its protein product is CASSQAVLTYEQYF.

J is TRBJ2-5 and V is TRBV27; TRBD2 aligns across 11 bases. The V gene end was trimmed by 5 bases and the J gene end by 1 base; junction bases not matched to a gene: 6. The CDR3 sequence is 16 residues long. In germline, CDR1 is MNHEY, CDR2 SMNVEV (reference sequence). CDR3 in DNA: TGTGCCAGCAGTGGTAGCGGGAGGGCCCGCCAAGAGACCCAGTACTTC. Translation: CASSGSGRARQETQYF.